This TCR beta chain appears in the sequencing data of a study of blood T cell repertoires in COVID-19. About the research overall: Researchers got acute and convalescent COVID-19 samples from the United States, Italy and Spain. The analysed material was cDNA or gDNA that came from T cells, B-cell-depleted T cells, or PBMCs.

Trimming at V came to 1 base and at J to 3 bases, leaving 1 base not matched to a gene. Germline CDR1 reads SGDLS; CDR2 reads YYNGEE. The CDR3 runs to 15 residues. In the study's own analysis: Amplified reference gene primers provided the basis for estimating nucleated cell counts. The method was immunoSEQ multiplex PCR; TCRdb's version includes in-frame clones alone and lacks a portion of them. V and J calls and clone size come straight from that table; D and trimming were deduced from the DNA. Among around 480,000 clones listed, about nine tenths were seen once. Seattle patients were enrolled during active infection and followed longitudinally.

V gene TRBV9 combines with J gene TRBJ2-3; 11 bases are shared with TRBD2. Sequenced: peripheral blood. This sequence was found in a woman in her forties or fifties with COVID-19, enrolled during active disease. CDR3 amino acids: CASSVLAGGTDTQYF. CDR3 nucleotides: TGTGCCAGCAGCGTATTAGCGGGGGGGACAGATACGCAGTATTTT.